One and the same sample provided the 10 T cell receptor beta chains below, sequenced in a study of patients and donors after allogeneic stem cell transplantation. Each CDR3 protein gets one entry after TCRdb re-called the RT-PCR reads with MiXCR. Of some 880,000 distinct CDR3 sequences listed, roughly 18% are singletons. The sample was blood, either unsorted or a sorted T cell fraction (not recorded which). These receptors were collected from a human donor who was either an allogeneic HSCT recipient or a stem cell or donor lymphocyte infusion donor (not recorded which). It is not recorded whose cells these are; they may come from a transplant donor.

This clonotype was recorded at least ten times. V and J are TRBV5-1 and TRBJ2-1, with 7 nucleotides matching TRBD2. The V segment lost 2 bases and the J segment 5 bases; nucleotides outside the gene matches: 7. Germline V gene sequence: CDR1 SGHRS, CDR2 YFSETQ. The CDR3 sequence is 15 residues long. The DNA of the CDR3 is TGCGCCAGCAGCTTTTGGGGGGGAGCGGACAATGAGCAGTTCTTC. Amino acids: CASSFWGGADNEQFF. Full variable domain (rest looked up from reference TRBV5-1 and TRBJ2-1): KAGVTQTPRYLIKTRGQQVTLSCSPISGHRSVSWYQQTPGQGLQFLFEYFSETQRNKGNFPGRFSGRQFSNSRSEMNVSTLELGDSALYLCASSFWGGADNEQFFGPGTRLTVL.

The chain combines TRBV12-3 or TRBV12-4 with TRBJ2-7, with D maybe TRBD1 (6 bases). The CDR3 sequence is 13 residues long. With 6 bases removed from V and 4 bases from J, the gap between germline ends came to 13 bases. CDR3 in amino acids: CASSYRARYEQYF. In DNA, the CDR3 is TGTGCCAGCAGCTACAGGGCAAGGTACGAGCAGTACTTC.

The V gene is TRBV12-3 or TRBV12-4, the J gene TRBJ1-2, with 11 bases lining up with TRBD1. The V and J ends lost 8 bases and 6 bases, in that order; junction bases with no gene match: 11. The CDR3 spans 15 residues. The CDR3 protein is CASRQTRTGGNGYTF. The CDR3 nucleotides are TGTGCCAGCCGACAAACCAGGACAGGGGGCAATGGCTACACCTTC.

The rearrangement links TRBV9 to TRBJ1-6, with D perhaps matching TRBD1 (5 bases). From germline, CDR1 is SGDLS and CDR2 YYNGEE. The CDR3 has 10 residues. The V and J ends lost 8 bases and 14 bases respectively, with 11 bases between them. The CDR3 region is CASGGATLHF. CDR3 bases: TGTGCCAGTGGCGGGGCGACCCTCCACTTT.

The chain combines TRBV15 with TRBJ2-7; TRBD2 is a possible D gene (5 bases). Trimming removed 0 bases from V and 4 bases from J, with 13 bases in between. Germline V gives CDR1 LNHNV, CDR2 YYDKDF (reference sequence). CDR3 length equals 15 residues. The CDR3 region is CATSRDPGIGYEQYF. Written as DNA, the CDR3 is TGTGCCACCAGCAGAGACCCGGGAATAGGGTACGAGCAGTACTTC. The whole variable domain, remainder taken from reference TRBV15 and TRBJ2-7, is DAMVIQNPRYQVTQFGKPVTLSCSQTLNHNVMYWYQQKSSQAPKLLFHYYDKDFNNEADTPDNFQSRRPNTSFCFLDIRSPGLGDTAMYLCATSRDPGIGYEQYFGPGTRLTVT.

This clonotype was counted only a few times. The V and J genes are TRBV27 and TRBJ2-7; tentative D call: TRBD2 (6 bases). The germline CDR1 and CDR2 sequences are MNHEY and SMNVEV (reference sequence). CDR3 length equals 14 residues. Deletions cut 5 bases from V and 6 bases from J, with 17 bases between. The CDR3 region is CASSPLIWGGEQYF. The CDR3 DNA is TGTGCCAGCAGTCCCCTTATATGGGGAGGCGAGCAGTACTTC.

The V and J genes are TRBV7-2 and TRBJ1-5, with a weak D call TRBD1 (5 bases). This CDR3 region has 13 residues. Germline-derived CDR1 and CDR2 are SGHTA and FQGNSA. V lost 1 base to trimming and J lost 8 bases, with 9 bases between them. The CDR3 nucleotides read TGTGCCAGCAGCTTAGGCAGGGTCGAGCCCCAGCATTTT. It translates to CASSLGRVEPQHF. The full variable domain, completed using reference TRBV7-2 and TRBJ1-5, is GAGVSQSPSNKVTEKGKDVELRCDPISGHTALYWYRQSLGQGLEFLIYFQGNSAPDKSGLPSDRFSAERTGGSVSTLTIQRTQQEDSAVYLCASSLGRVEPQHFGDGTRLSIL.

This clonotype was detected ten times or more. This sequence joins TRBV12-3 or TRBV12-4 and TRBJ2-2; 12 nucleotides line up with TRBD2. The trim removed 6 bases at V and 5 bases at J, leaving 10 bases unmatched. The CDR3 consists of 17 residues. CDR3 loop: CASSPGLAGPRTGELFF. CDR3 nucleotide sequence: TGTGCCAGCAGCCCCGGACTAGCGGGGCCTAGAACCGGGGAGCTGTTTTTT.

This clonotype showed up many times. This chain links TRBV20-1 with TRBJ2-7; 9 bases map to TRBD1. Germline lookup yields CDR1 DFQATT and CDR2 SNEGSKA (reference sequence). This CDR3 spans 14 amino acids. With 3 bases clipped from V and 6 bases from J, the junction kept 9 bases outside the gene matches. CDR3 loop: CSASSGTGLVEQYF. The DNA for the CDR3 is TGCAGTGCTAGCTCCGGGACAGGGTTAGTCGAGCAGTACTTC.

At least ten counts were recorded for this clonotype. The genes are TRBV7-2 and TRBJ1-5, with D unresolved. The CDR3 extends over 14 amino acids. Trimming removed 2 bases from V and 0 bases from J, with 5 bases in between. CDR1 and CDR2 from the germline V gene are SGHTA and FQGNSA. The CDR3: CASSLSHSNQPQHF. The CDR3 nucleotides read TGTGCCAGCAGCTTAAGCCATAGCAATCAGCCCCAGCATTTT.